The sample holds many counts of the clone carrying this T cell receptor beta chain. Its matching antigen is unknown. Other DNA variants within this sample encode the same CDR3. TCRdb reprocessed the PCR reads using MiXCR. The data show roughly 15,000 clones, roughly 24% seen once. Patients were all untreated before their thyroid surgery. CDR3 size: 16 residues. V was pared by 3 bases and J by 5 bases, with 13 bases of the junction left unmatched. Germline V CDR1 and CDR2: DFQATT, SNEGSKA (reference sequence). The data belong to a study of metastatic and nonmetastatic thyroid tumors. Regarding the study as a whole: Malignant thyroid tumors reportedly had TCR beta diversity that was significantly higher than in benign nodules, in blood and tumor.

The TCR comes from a female donor with papillary thyroid cancer or a benign thyroid nodule (not recorded which). Some clones in this sample may be carry-over from other donors' samples. The chain carries TRBV20-1 and TRBJ2-5; the match to TRBD1 covers 9 bases. The sample comprised tumor tissue. CDR3 sequence: CSASGPGQGDMETQYF. The CDR3, as DNA: TGCAGTGCTAGTGGCCCGGGACAGGGAGATATGGAGACCCAGTACTTC.